This TCR beta chain originates from a study of cytotoxic CD8 clonotypes in ibrutinib-treated CLL. Study-wide findings and caveats: Whereas clonality rose at ibrutinib response, it declined toward baseline at progression. Public clonotypes occurred uncommonly; on treatment, they contracted or remained stable.

Note on this clone: What it binds is not known.

The CDR3 covers 13 residues. V shed 1 base and J shed 6 bases, with 10 bases lying between them. Germline CDR1 is SGHVS and CDR2 is FQNEAQ. Investigators sourced approximately 2 micrograms of genomic DNA from cryopreserved PBMCs for TCR beta libraries. Only in-frame clones appear in the TCRdb table, and some are missing; sequencing was by immunoSEQ multiplex PCR. The data contain tens of thousands of clones, around three fifths of them singletons. The receptor was derived from a human donor with chronic lymphocytic leukemia. The chain couples TRBV7-8 to TRBJ2-7, with a possible D match to TRBD2 (5 bases). The sample consisted of PBMCs, taken after 12 months of ibrutinib treatment. CDR3 sequence reads: CASSLGLALEQYF. In DNA form, the CDR3 reads TGTGCCAGCAGCTTAGGCCTAGCTCTCGAGCAGTACTTC. The whole variable domain, filled in from reference TRBV7-8 and TRBJ2-7, reads GAGVSQSPRYKVAKRGQDVALRCDPISGHVSLFWYQQALGQGPEFLTYFQNEAQLDKSGLPSDRFFAERPEGSVSTLKIQRTQQEDSAVYLCASSLGLALEQYFGPGTRLTVT.